This entry concerns a single T cell receptor (beta chain). Its antigen is unidentified. This specimen comes from a study of cytomegalovirus exposure and HLA in healthy donors. Study conclusions and caveats: Later analysis suggested links between common viral pathogens and several top significant clusters.

Germline V gene data show CDR1 as MDHEN and CDR2 as SYDVKM. Trimming took 2 bases from V and 4 from J, leaving 15 bases between them. The CDR3 spans 16 residues. 13 Jbeta primers and 60 Vbeta primers were used for the PCR. Profiling relied on immunoSEQ multiplex PCR, and the TCRdb table lists in-frame clones only, not all of them. Found here are 120,000 to 150,000 clones, over 60% of them singletons; the top ten hold 6.5%. The origin of this receptor is a woman aged 55-70 years in good health and CMV-seronegative. The sample was PBMCs. This chain uses TRBV28 with TRBJ1-5; maybe TRBD1 (6 bases). CDR3 nucleotide sequence: TGTGCCAGCAGTTTAGAGGCAGGGGTCATTAATCAGCCCCAGCATTTT. It codes for CASSLEAGVINQPQHF.